This T cell receptor beta chain was obtained from a study of cytomegalovirus exposure and HLA in healthy donors (dated by TCRdb to 2016 to 2017). Turning to the overall study: An earlier analysis of about 560 of the donors reported 250 to 300 Gb of sequence data and roughly 120 million unique TCR beta sequences obtained from roughly 180 million T cells. A later genetic analysis took genome-wide SNP genotypes for about 65% of the 666 donors and used that subset as a discovery cohort. Rather than drawing on any new phenotypic data, the later analysis identified candidate immune exposures from TCR beta sequences and the way those sequences occurred across donors. On average, 235,054 unique TCR beta nucleotide sequences were sequenced per donor among fewer than 500 genotyped donors of the cohort, with around 19% of those sequences being non-productive. All discovery cohort repertoires had been generated using a single sequencing platform. To decide whether each TCR beta V gene segment behaved as functional or pseudogenic, an earlier analysis of some 600 of the donors relied on high-throughput TCR beta sequencing. A separate validation cohort of some 130 different subjects was used in addition to the roughly 670-subject first cohort. A later analysis re-analyzed previously published TCR beta repertoires from 650 to 800 donors and added high-resolution HLA genotyping to study TCR occurrence patterns. The study profiled the T cell repertoires of 500 to 800 subjects by immunosequencing and related them to cytomegalovirus serostatus. An early release that covered roughly 600 HLA-typed donors contained 250 to 350 gigabases of sequencing data and 65 million to 100 million unique TCR sequences. The study was designed to test whether signatures of past pathogen exposure could be identified by cataloging public T cell receptors. Because of strong linkage in the cohort, a few DR-DQ haplotypes were treated as single units for association and clustering. Donor age, sex, ethnicity and CMV serostatus were compiled together with the repertoire data. HLA typing covered class I and class II loci at four-digit resolution. The number of typed donors differed by locus: roughly 629-640 for A, B, C, DRB1 and DQB1; approximately 520 for DQA1; 606 for DPA1; and roughly 470 for DPB1. Of the 300 to 450 genotyped donors, about 80% fell in the genetic ancestry cluster associated with self-reported Caucasian donors. To predict cytomegalovirus infection status, the study combined high-throughput TCR immunosequencing, statistical association of individual TCRs with disease status, and machine learning. General conclusions and limits of the study: In a later analysis, most CMV-associated TCR beta chains were found to appear HLA-restricted, with HLA associations seemingly driven largely by CMV exposure. Specific HLA alleles were associated with roughly 16,000 TCR beta sequences at a false discovery rate of 0.05 in a later analysis. Correlated functional status among segregating V segments might be attributable to linkage disequilibrium, but an unknown experimental factor could not be ruled out. In a later genetic analysis, a missense DCLRE1C variant was associated with V-gene and J-gene trimming of TCR beta chains, and the association was replicated in an independent cohort. In vitro tests confirmed that three of the cytomegalovirus-associated TCR beta chains recognize cytomegalovirus antigens. In this cohort, only TCR beta chains were sequenced, and detectable features were limited by the absence of alpha or paired-chain data. A later genetic analysis reported fewer N-insertions in productive TCRs among donors in an Asian-associated ancestry cluster than the roughly 700-donor mean. About 15 rarely observed V segments, including chromosome 9 orphons, were excluded from the earlier analysis of several hundred of the donors because counts were too low. According to a later analysis, parvovirus B19, influenza, CMV and Epstein-Barr virus appeared linked to several top co-occurrence clusters. Cytomegalovirus status was reported to be diagnosed by the classifier with high specificity and sensitivity in both the original and validation cohorts. In an earlier analysis of 450 to 750 of the donors, most TCR beta V segments appeared in productive rearrangements about 87% or about 30% of the time, broadly matching IMGT annotations. The authors suggested that the approach could potentially be generalized to other disease states and immunological phenotypes. Immune exposure information for the cohort was limited to CMV serostatus. Most TCR sequences were seen in very few donors, while some public TCRs were found in many individuals. In a later analysis, the rate of TCR association differed among HLA loci, with DRB1 alleles having the most associated TCRs and HLA-C alleles having the fewest. A further reported finding was that TCR beta sequences accurately predicted the HLA-A and HLA-B alleles for most subjects in the first cohort. Because some donors lacked HLA typing at each locus, the association tests relied only on the typed subset. Presence/absence analyses assumed roughly uniform sequencing depth across donors, an assumption that may not hold. The study gave a list of under 200 TCR beta chains associated with cytomegalovirus. In a later analysis, HLA-associated TCR beta chains were found to be more clonally expanded and to have lower generation probabilities than equally common non-associated chains. A cluster of highly shared sequence variants was judged likely to be a technical artifact of the sequencing pipeline. When HLA alleles, especially DR and DQ, strongly co-occurred, attributing TCR associations to individual alleles was difficult.

Notes on this clone: It has no known antigen specificity. Per-base quality was not reported, and no clone a single base away is much larger than it.

The library was obtained by the immunoSEQ multiplex PCR assay. For the multiplex PCR, a mixture combining 60 forward primers for TCR Vbeta segments and 13 reverse primers for TCR Jbeta segments was used. Amplification of the CDR3 region of rearranged TCR beta genes was performed with a multiplex PCR assay on genomic DNA. The Illumina HiSeq System was used to sequence the amplified TCR beta libraries as 87-base-pair reads. The original methods were these. A later analysis tallied approximately 87 million unique TCR beta chains across the 700 or so repertoires, and approximately 9.9 million of those chains were shared by two or more donors. To remove PCR and sequencing errors, raw reads were error-corrected and collapsed into unique sequences using a nearest-neighbor algorithm that merged closely related sequences. Alignment of CDR3 sequences to IMGT reference sequences was used to assign V, D and J gene segments. For a sequence to be retained, a match of at least six nucleotides to both a V gene segment and a J gene segment was required. A rearrangement counted as productive if the CDR3 had no stop codons and remained in frame with V and J, and every other rearrangement counted as non-productive. Following IMGT convention, CDR3 was defined as the stretch from the second conserved V-encoded cysteine up to the conserved J-encoded phenylalanine. In an earlier analysis of roughly 610 of the donors, sequences lacking an unambiguous match to a single V gene segment were excluded. An earlier analysis of almost 600 of the donors classified V segments as functional when productive rearrangements were above 56.7% and as segregating when the standard deviation between donors was above 5%. A statistical classification framework was built to diagnose cytomegalovirus status from the catalog of TCR beta chain sequences. A later analysis assigned V and J genes by comparing TCR nucleotide sequences with IMGT/GENE-DB human TR gene sequences. A later analysis assigned CDR3 sequences and most-parsimonious VDJ recombination scenarios with the TCRdist pipeline. In a later analysis, every TCR beta chain was defined by the combination of its CDR3 amino acid sequence and its V-gene family, and reads without a unique V-gene family were dropped. As a way to deal with suspected cross-contamination and a sequencing artifact, a later analysis dropped approximately 570 nucleotide sequences that were highly shared and had low generation probability. In a later analysis, a clonal expansion index for each public chain was calculated from normalized within-repertoire ranks of inferred template counts. Generation probabilities in a later analysis came from a VDJ recombination model fitted to out-of-frame rearrangements, and those results were checked against IGoR. In a later analysis, hypergeometric tests were used to score TCR-TCR, TCR-HLA and TCR-CMV co-occurrence, with a repertoire-size bias correction applied to TCR pairs. False discovery rates were estimated in a later analysis by permuting HLA or CMV assignments 20 times. A later analysis grouped co-occurring TCRs with DBSCAN, adding TCRdist sequence similarity when clustering within HLA-allele-positive subsets. Co-occurrence clustering excluded repertoires with fewer than 30,000 or more than 120,000 public chains, plus five with anomalous nucleotide sharing. This immuneACCESS table, as held by TCRdb, lists in-frame sequences with V and J called but not all clones. Of the missing ones, under half trace to an unresolved V gene in checked studies; the others have no known cause. Clonal size and the V and J genes are those of that table, whereas D and trimming came from the DNA. Present in this sample are approximately 180,000 clones, about 87% of which were seen just once. Roughly 1.7% of the sample is held by the ten biggest clonotypes.

The cohort was made up of under 800 healthy bone marrow donors. At the time of sampling, all cohort members were nominally healthy, though unrecorded immune exposures were likely present. The donor was CMV seronegative and was included in the group of 352 seronegative cohort members. Every donor gave a peripheral blood sample, and the peripheral blood mononuclear cells from that sample were used for TCR beta sequencing. Genomic DNA was extracted from the blood cell samples with the Qiagen DNeasy Blood Extraction Kit. The source is a woman aged 18 to 35 in good health and CMV-seronegative. Sequenced: PBMCs.

The nucleotide sequence is TGTGCCAGTAGTATGAATTGGGACTTGTACAATGAGCAGTTCTTC. Its translation reads: CASSMNWDLYNEQFF. The rearranged segments are TRBV19 and TRBJ2-1, with TRBD2 as a weak D call on 6 bases. V was cut back by 3 bases and J by 4 bases, leaving a gap of 13 bases between them. CDR3 length: 15 amino acids, cysteine to phenylalanine. Only the CDR3 DNA is retained, 45 bases long and in frame from the first base. The germline V gene (reference sequence) provides CDR1 LNHDA and CDR2 SQIVND.